What follows are 32 T cell receptor beta chains derived from one specimen sequenced in a study of T cells in localized non-small cell lung cancer (dated by TCRdb to the early 2020s). Library prep was done by the immunoSEQ multiplex PCR assay. Drawn from immuneACCESS, this table holds only the in-frame rearrangements with V and J called that TCRdb kept. Clones are partly lost; checked studies trace under half to an unresolved V gene and leave the rest unexplained. Here the sample has almost 40,000 clones; 80% to 90% occur a single time. The ten largest clones add up to under 7% of the sample. The sequences come from peripheral blood mononuclear cells, collected before any cancer treatment. The origin of the receptors is a male donor aged 60 or over with stage II lung adenocarcinoma.

The CDR3 spells CASSQDPLRTSGSFSYNEQFF. The CDR3 DNA sequence: TGCGCCAGCAGCCAAGATCCTCTCAGGACTAGCGGGAGTTTCTCCTACAATGAGCAGTTCTTC. The chain couples TRBV4-3 to TRBJ2-1, with 13 bases identical to TRBD2. Unmatched junction bases numbered 11, after V lost 0 bases and J lost 0 bases. The CDR3 length is 21 residues. Germline V lookup: CDR1 LGHNA, CDR2 YSLEER.

The chain employs TRBV6-6 and TRBJ2-3; 10 nucleotides match TRBD2. Germline V CDR1 and CDR2: MNHNY, SVGAGI (reference sequence). V lost 6 bases, J lost 0 bases, and 6 bases stayed unmatched. This CDR3 region has 16 residues. The CDR3 region is CASRDLAGGSTDTQYF. DNA of the CDR3: TGTGCCAGCAGAGACTTAGCGGGAGGAAGCACAGATACGCAGTATTTT.

This chain joins TRBV19 and TRBJ2-1; tentative D call: TRBD2 (5 bases). The V end was cut by 5 bases, the J end by 7 bases, with 21 bases between. CDR1 is LNHDA and CDR2 is SQIVND in the germline V gene (reference sequence). The CDR3 length is 16 residues. The DNA for the CDR3 is TGTGCCAGTAGTCCAAGAGGGAATCCCAGTACGAATGAGCAGTTCTTC. Its protein product is CASSPRGNPSTNEQFF.

This clone was recorded only once. The genes are TRBV19 and TRBJ2-5; TRBD1 or TRBD2 may be the D gene (5 bases each). The CDR3 totals 16 residues. CDR1 LNHDA and CDR2 SQIVND come from the germline V gene (reference sequence). The germline V and J ends were trimmed by 4 bases and 3 bases, with 18 bases remaining between them. The CDR3: CASSRGNAVGEETQYF. The DNA of the CDR3 is TGTGCCAGTAGTAGGGGCAACGCTGTGGGAGAAGAGACCCAGTACTTC. The whole variable domain, remainder taken from reference TRBV19 and TRBJ2-5, is DGGITQSPKYLFRKEGQNVTLSCEQNLNHDAMYWYRQDPGQGLRLIYYSQIVNDFQKGDIAEGYSVSREKKESFPLTVTSAQKNPTAFYLCASSRGNAVGEETQYFGPGTRLLVL.

The chain joins TRBV18 to TRBJ2-3; 9 bases align to TRBD1. Germline trimming cut 3 bases from V and 7 bases from J; bases unmatched to any gene: 8. There are 15 residues in the CDR3. CDR1 and CDR2 from the germline V gene are KGHSH and LQKENI. CDR3 loop: CASSPPSTGGHTQYF. The CDR3 DNA is TGTGCCAGCTCACCCCCGTCTACAGGGGGCCATACGCAGTATTTT.

This clone has a single count. The chain couples TRBV6-1 to TRBJ1-3; the D gene is possibly TRBD1 (5 bases). This CDR3 is 16 amino acids long. CDR1 is MNHNS and CDR2 is SASEGT in the germline V gene. V was trimmed by 2 bases and J by 0 bases, leaving 11 bases between them. CDR3 bases: TGTGCCAGCAGTGAATCGGGGGGGTACTCTGGAAACACCATATATTTT. Translated, it gives CASSESGGYSGNTIYF.

The table lists this clone with a count of one. The chain links TRBV6-5 to TRBJ1-5; D perhaps matches TRBD1 (6 bases). The CDR3 consists of 15 residues. From germline, CDR1 is MNHEY and CDR2 SVGAGI. The germline V and J ends were trimmed by 6 bases and 6 bases, with 18 bases remaining between them. CDR3 sequence reads: CASSLVGGQGQPQHF. The CDR3 DNA reads TGTGCCAGCAGCCTGGTGGGGGGACAAGGTCAGCCCCAGCATTTT.

The rearrangement joins TRBV2 to TRBJ1-2; D is ambiguous. The CDR3 covers 13 residues. Germline V CDR1 and CDR2: SNHLY, FYNNEI. The V end lost 2 bases, the J end lost 3 bases, and 7 bases lay between the germline ends. The chain's CDR3 is CASSEQVDYGYTF. CDR3 bases: TGTGCCAGCAGTGAACAGGTGGACTATGGCTACACCTTC.

The chain combines TRBV9 with TRBJ1-2; 7 positions match TRBD1. With 1 base clipped from V and 4 bases from J, the junction kept 4 bases outside the gene matches. Germline CDR1 SGDLS, CDR2 YYNGEE. The CDR3 spans 14 residues. The CDR3 protein is CASSVSRQGYGYTF. CDR3 sequence (DNA): TGTGCCAGCAGCGTATCCCGACAGGGCTATGGCTACACCTTC.

The chain couples TRBV28 to TRBJ1-3, with D maybe TRBD1 (5 bases). The CDR3 extends over 15 amino acids. Germline values: CDR1 MDHEN, CDR2 SYDVKM. The germline V and J ends were trimmed by 7 bases and 3 bases, with 16 bases remaining between them. The CDR3 region is CASIDRRDFGNTIYF. CDR3 DNA sequence: TGTGCCAGCATAGATAGGAGGGACTTTGGAAACACCATATATTTT.

The gene calls are TRBV5-1 and TRBJ2-7, with 7 bases matching TRBD2. J lost 6 bases, V lost 3 bases, and 27 bases had no gene match. Looked up from germline, CDR1 is SGHRS and CDR2 is YFSETQ. CDR3 length: 20 amino acids. CDR3 nucleotides: TGCGCCAGCAGCTCCCAAAGAACAGGATTGTTGGGCGGGAGCTCTTCCGAGCAGTACTTC. Its protein product is CASSSQRTGLLGGSSSEQYF.

The chain uses TRBV28 and TRBJ1-4, with 9 bases aligning to TRBD1. This CDR3 is built from 15 residues. V was pared by 2 bases and J by 7 bases, with 5 bases of the junction left unmatched. The germline V gene encodes CDR1 MDHEN and CDR2 SYDVKM. The CDR3 loop reads CASSLQTGGIEKLFF. In DNA form, the CDR3 reads TGTGCCAGCAGTTTACAGACAGGGGGGATTGAAAAACTGTTTTTT.

This clone was counted only a few times. The CDR3 sequence is CASASSRQFYGYTF. Written as DNA, the CDR3 is TGTGCCAGCGCCTCGTCCCGACAGTTTTATGGCTACACCTTC. V gene TRBV6-1 combines with J gene TRBJ1-2, with a possible D match to TRBD1 (5 bases). Germline CDR1 reads MNHNS; CDR2 reads SASEGT. Trimming stripped 8 bases from V and 5 bases from J, with 18 bases between. The CDR3 extends over 14 amino acids.

The chain is built from TRBV6-5 and TRBJ2-7; unclear D gene. The CDR3 is 14 residues long. V dropped 0 bases and J dropped 5 bases, with 11 bases sitting between them. Germline V CDR1 and CDR2: MNHEY, SVGAGI. The CDR3, as DNA: TGTGCCAGCAGTTACTCGGCAGGAAGGGACGAGCAGTACTTC. Translation gives CASSYSAGRDEQYF.

V is TRBV10-1 and J is TRBJ2-2; D remains unclear. The germline V gene encodes CDR1 WNHNN and CDR2 SYGVQD (reference sequence). Deletions cut 3 bases from V and 5 bases from J, with 7 bases between. This CDR3 is 13 amino acids long. The DNA for the CDR3 is TGCGCCAGCAGTGACGCTACGACCGGGGAGCTGTTTTTT. Protein: CASSDATTGELFF.

The rearrangement links TRBV10-1 to TRBJ1-2; 7 bases align to TRBD1. From germline, CDR1 is WNHNN and CDR2 SYGVQD (reference sequence). The CDR3 has 16 residues. After removal of 3 bases from V and 2 bases from J, the junction contained 9 bases not matched to a gene. CDR3 DNA sequence: TGCGCCAGCAGTGACGTAGGGCAGGGGGAGAACTATGGCTACACCTTC. Translating gives CASSDVGQGENYGYTF.

This clone occurred a few times. The chain employs TRBV11-2 and TRBJ1-1; D perhaps matches TRBD1 (5 bases). Germline CDR1 and CDR2: SGHAT and FQNNGV. The CDR3 is made up of 14 amino acids. The V and J ends lost 2 bases and 5 bases respectively, with 12 bases between them. This CDR3 is CASSLRGQLTEAFF. CDR3 DNA sequence: TGTGCCAGCAGCTTAAGGGGCCAGCTTACTGAAGCTTTCTTT.

This rearrangement joins TRBV4-3 to TRBJ1-4; possibly TRBD1 for D (5 bases). The CDR3 extends over 13 amino acids. Germline V gives CDR1 LGHNA, CDR2 YSLEER. V was pared by 0 bases and J by 11 bases, with 10 bases between. The CDR3 is CASSQEAGEKLFF. The CDR3 bases are TGCGCCAGCAGCCAAGAGGCGGGGGAGAAACTGTTTTTT.

The chain is built from TRBV19 and TRBJ2-5; maybe TRBD2 (5 bases). V lost 6 bases, J lost 5 bases, and 16 bases lay in between. Germline-derived CDR1 and CDR2 are LNHDA and SQIVND (reference sequence). This CDR3 has 14 residues. CDR3 protein: CASSQGGGSETQYF. As DNA, the CDR3 is TGTGCCAGTAGCCAAGGAGGTGGCTCGGAGACCCAGTACTTC.

The chain uses TRBV5-6 and TRBJ1-1; D unclear. The germline V gene encodes CDR1 SGHDT and CDR2 YYEEEE. CDR3 length: 14 amino acids. Trimming took 2 bases from V and 1 from J, leaving 9 bases between them. The CDR3 coding sequence is TGTGCCAGCAGCTTTCAAGCGTGGAACACTGAAGCTTTCTTT. This encodes CASSFQAWNTEAFF.

The chain employs TRBV6-6 and TRBJ1-2; D call uncertain. In germline, CDR1 is MNHNY, CDR2 SVGAGI (reference sequence). V lost 6 bases and J 6 bases, leaving 5 bases between the germline ends. This CDR3 region has 10 residues. CDR3 DNA: TGTGCCAGCAGCGAGGATGGCTACACCTTC. Its translation is CASSEDGYTF.

The chain links TRBV28 to TRBJ1-2; possible D gene TRBD1, 6 bases. The CDR3 contains 15 residues. Germline loops: CDR1 MDHEN, CDR2 SYDVKM. The ends were cut back, 0 bases at V and 4 bases at J, with 12 bases in the middle. Here the CDR3 reads CASSLWDRTSYGYTF. The CDR3 nucleotides read TGTGCCAGCAGTTTATGGGACAGAACTTCCTATGGCTACACCTTC.

The chain employs TRBV6-5 and TRBJ2-6, with 7 nucleotides matching TRBD1. CDR3 length equals 15 residues. Per germline, CDR1 MNHEY and CDR2 SVGAGI. The V segment lost 7 bases and the J segment 2 bases; nucleotides outside the gene matches: 5. This chain's CDR3 is CASTRTGAGANVLTF. The DNA of the CDR3 is TGTGCCAGCACTAGAACAGGGGCTGGGGCCAACGTCCTGACTTTC.

Here the CDR3 reads CASIRGRNTGELFF. Here the CDR3 DNA reads TGTGCCAGCATCAGGGGCCGGAACACCGGGGAGCTGTTTTTT. The rearrangement links TRBV28 to TRBJ2-2; the D gene is possibly TRBD1 (6 bases). This CDR3 has 14 amino acids. V lost 7 bases, J lost 1 base, and 10 bases lay in between. The germline CDR1 and CDR2 sequences are MDHEN and SYDVKM.

The J gene is TRBJ2-3, the V gene TRBV19; 8 bases fit TRBD1. Trimming at V came to 5 bases and at J to 0 bases, leaving 4 bases not matched to a gene. Looked up from germline, CDR1 is LNHDA and CDR2 is SQIVND (reference sequence). The CDR3 consists of 15 residues. The CDR3 spells CASSVQGASTDTQYF. CDR3 in DNA: TGTGCCAGTAGTGTGCAGGGGGCCAGCACAGATACGCAGTATTTT.

J is TRBJ1-2 and V is TRBV19; D ambiguous. V dropped 3 bases and J dropped 7 bases, with 12 bases sitting between them. In germline, CDR1 is LNHDA, CDR2 SQIVND (reference sequence). The CDR3 is 13 amino acids. Here the CDR3 DNA reads TGTGCCAGTAGTATTTTGGGGTTGGGTGGCTACACCTTC. Protein: CASSILGLGGYTF.

The chain carries TRBV11-3 and TRBJ1-2; 10 bases agree with TRBD1. The CDR3 length is 16 residues. The germline gives CDR1 SGHNT, CDR2 YENEEA. V trimming: 3 bases; J trimming: 8 bases; junction bases outside the gene matches: 12. The chain's CDR3 is CASSFPGTGVRSGYTF. In nucleotides, the CDR3 is TGTGCCAGCAGCTTCCCCGGGACAGGGGTAAGAAGCGGCTACACCTTC.

This clone occurred a few times. The rearrangement links TRBV7-3 to TRBJ2-5; D unresolved. Germline V gene data show CDR1 as SGHTA and CDR2 as FQGTGA. The CDR3 totals 11 residues. V was shortened by 6 bases and J by 3 bases, with 5 bases between the two germline ends. The CDR3 region has the DNA TGTGCCAGCAGGTTCGAAGAGACCCAGTACTTC. Residues: CASRFEETQYF.

This chain connects TRBV15 to TRBJ1-3; D perhaps matches TRBD1 (5 bases). The CDR3 has 16 amino acids. Trimming left V 7 bases short and J 0 bases short, with 16 bases between. Germline V lookup: CDR1 LNHNV, CDR2 YYDKDF (reference sequence). The CDR3 loop reads CATTKGARYSGNTIYF. The CDR3 bases are TGTGCCACCACCAAAGGGGCTAGGTACTCTGGAAACACCATATATTTT. The full variable domain, completed using reference TRBV15 and TRBJ1-3, is DAMVIQNPRYQVTQFGKPVTLSCSQTLNHNVMYWYQQKSSQAPKLLFHYYDKDFNNEADTPDNFQSRRPNTSFCFLDIRSPGLGDTAMYLCATTKGARYSGNTIYFGEGSWLTVV.

J is TRBJ2-7 and V is TRBV18; TRBD1 matches at 8 bases. V lost 3 bases to trimming and J lost 6 bases; unmatched junction nucleotides: 7. Germline-derived CDR1 and CDR2 are KGHSH and LQKENI. The CDR3 has 14 residues. The CDR3 coding sequence is TGTGCCAGCTCACCGACCGGGACAGGAGGCGAGCAGTACTTC. This translates into CASSPTGTGGEQYF.

The chain recombines TRBV5-1 with TRBJ1-1; D is ambiguous. The CDR3 consists of 15 residues. The V end was cut by 0 bases, the J end by 1 base, with 10 bases between. The germline gives CDR1 SGHRS, CDR2 YFSETQ. CDR3 DNA: TGCGCCAGCAGCTTGGGTGGGAGCGAGAACACTGAAGCTTTCTTT. Its translation: CASSLGGSENTEAFF.

The gene calls are TRBV28 and TRBJ2-5, with 11 positions matching TRBD2. The better agreement between TRBJ2-7 and the DNA end casts doubt on the J call. The CDR3 loop spans 14 amino acids. Germline CDR1 MDHEN, CDR2 SYDVKM. The CDR3 DNA is TGTGCCAGCAGTTTCCGGCTAGCGGGAGGCGAGCAGTACTTC. Translating it yields CASSFRLAGGEQYF.